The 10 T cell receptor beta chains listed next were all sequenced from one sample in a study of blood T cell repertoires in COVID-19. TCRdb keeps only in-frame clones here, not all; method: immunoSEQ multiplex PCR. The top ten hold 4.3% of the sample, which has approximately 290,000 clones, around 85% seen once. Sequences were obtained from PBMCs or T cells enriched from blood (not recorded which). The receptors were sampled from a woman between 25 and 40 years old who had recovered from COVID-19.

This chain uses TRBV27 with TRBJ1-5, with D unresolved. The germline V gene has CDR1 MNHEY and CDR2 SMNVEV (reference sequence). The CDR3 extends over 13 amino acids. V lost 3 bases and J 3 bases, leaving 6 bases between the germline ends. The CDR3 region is CASSFGINQPQHF. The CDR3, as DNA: TGTGCCAGCAGTTTCGGGATCAATCAGCCCCAGCATTTT.

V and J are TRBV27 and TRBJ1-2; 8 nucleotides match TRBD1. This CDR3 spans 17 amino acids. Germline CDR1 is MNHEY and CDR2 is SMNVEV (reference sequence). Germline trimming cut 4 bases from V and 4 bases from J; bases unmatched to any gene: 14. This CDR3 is CASSSGVWQGASYGYTF. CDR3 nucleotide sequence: TGTGCCAGCAGTTCCGGCGTGTGGCAGGGGGCCTCCTATGGCTACACCTTC.

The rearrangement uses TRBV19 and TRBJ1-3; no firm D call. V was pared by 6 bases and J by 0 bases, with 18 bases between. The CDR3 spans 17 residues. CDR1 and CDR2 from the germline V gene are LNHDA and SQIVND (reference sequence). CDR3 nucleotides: TGTGCCAGTAGGGACTTCTTCGTTCGTTCCTCTGGAAACACCATATATTTT. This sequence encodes CASRDFFVRSSGNTIYF.

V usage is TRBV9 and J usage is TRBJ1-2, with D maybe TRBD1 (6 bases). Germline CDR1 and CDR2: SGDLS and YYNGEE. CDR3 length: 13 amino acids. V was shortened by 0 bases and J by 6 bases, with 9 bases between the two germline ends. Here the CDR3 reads CASSVGGRDGYTF. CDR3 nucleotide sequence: TGTGCCAGCAGCGTAGGGGGGCGAGATGGCTACACCTTC.

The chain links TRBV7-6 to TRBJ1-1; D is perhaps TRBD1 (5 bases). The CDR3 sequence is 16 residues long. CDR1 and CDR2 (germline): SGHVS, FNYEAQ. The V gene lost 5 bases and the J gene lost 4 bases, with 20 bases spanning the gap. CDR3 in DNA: TGTGCCAGCAGCGCGGGGCGTGTCGTTGTCGGCACTGAAGCTTTCTTT. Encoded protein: CASSAGRVVVGTEAFF. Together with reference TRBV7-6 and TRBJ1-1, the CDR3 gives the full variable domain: GAGVSQSPRYKVTKRGQDVALRCDPISGHVSLYWYRQALGQGPEFLTYFNYEAQQDKSGLPNDRFSAERPEGSISTLTIQRTEQRDSAMYRCASSAGRVVVGTEAFFGQGTRLTVV.

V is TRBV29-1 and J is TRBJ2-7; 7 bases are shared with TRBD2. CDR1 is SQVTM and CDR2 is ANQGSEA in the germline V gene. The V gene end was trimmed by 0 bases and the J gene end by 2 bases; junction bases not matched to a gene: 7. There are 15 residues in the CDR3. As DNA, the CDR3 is TGCAGCGTTGAAGACCATGGGGGGGGTACCTACGAGCAGTACTTC. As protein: CSVEDHGGGTYEQYF.

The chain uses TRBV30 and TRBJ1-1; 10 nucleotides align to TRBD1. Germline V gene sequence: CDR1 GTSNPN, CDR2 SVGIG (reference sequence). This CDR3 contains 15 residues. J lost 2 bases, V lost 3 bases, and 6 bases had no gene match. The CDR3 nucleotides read TGTGCCTGGAGGCTCCGGGACAGGGGCAACACTGAAGCTTTCTTT. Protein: CAWRLRDRGNTEAFF.

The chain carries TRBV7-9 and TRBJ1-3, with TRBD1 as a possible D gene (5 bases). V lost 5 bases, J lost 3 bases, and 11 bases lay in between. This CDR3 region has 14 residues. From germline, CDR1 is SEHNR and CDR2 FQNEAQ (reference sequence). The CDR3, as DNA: TGTGCCAGCAGCCCCCGACAGTATGGAAACACCATATATTTT. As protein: CASSPRQYGNTIYF.

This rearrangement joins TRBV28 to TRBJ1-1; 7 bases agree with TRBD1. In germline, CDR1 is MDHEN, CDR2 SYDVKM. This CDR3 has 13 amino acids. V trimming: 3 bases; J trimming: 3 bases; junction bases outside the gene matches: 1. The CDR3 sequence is CASSFGTDTEAFF. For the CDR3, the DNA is TGTGCCAGCAGTTTTGGGACAGACACTGAAGCTTTCTTT.

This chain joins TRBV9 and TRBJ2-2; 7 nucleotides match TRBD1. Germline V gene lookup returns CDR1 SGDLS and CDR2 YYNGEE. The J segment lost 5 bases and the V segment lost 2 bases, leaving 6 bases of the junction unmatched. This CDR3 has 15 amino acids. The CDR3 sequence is CASSVDRARTGELFF. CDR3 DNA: TGTGCCAGCAGCGTTGACAGGGCTCGGACCGGGGAGCTGTTTTTT. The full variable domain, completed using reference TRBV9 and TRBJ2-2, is DSGVTQTPKHLITATGQRVTLRCSPRSGDLSVYWYQQSLDQGLQFLIQYYNGEERAKGNILERFSAQQFPDLHSELNLSSLELGDSALYFCASSVDRARTGELFFGEGSRLTVL.